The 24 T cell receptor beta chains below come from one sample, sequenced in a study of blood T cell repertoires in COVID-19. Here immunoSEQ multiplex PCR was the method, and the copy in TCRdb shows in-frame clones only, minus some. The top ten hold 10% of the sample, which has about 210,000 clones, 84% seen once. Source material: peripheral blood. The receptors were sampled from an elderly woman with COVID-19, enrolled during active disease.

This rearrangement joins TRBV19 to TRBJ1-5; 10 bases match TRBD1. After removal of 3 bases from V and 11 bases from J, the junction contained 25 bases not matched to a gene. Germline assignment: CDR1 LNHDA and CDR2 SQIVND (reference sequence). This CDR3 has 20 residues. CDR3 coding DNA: TGTGCCAGTAGTATGGTCTCTTCCGCCGGGACAGGGGATCAAAGGGTGACCCAGCATTTT. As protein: CASSMVSSAGTGDQRVTQHF.

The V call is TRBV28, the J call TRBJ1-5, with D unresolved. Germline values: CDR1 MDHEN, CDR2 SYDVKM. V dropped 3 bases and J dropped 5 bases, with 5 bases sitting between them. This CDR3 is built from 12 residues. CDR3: CASSLEHQPQHF. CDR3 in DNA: TGTGCCAGCAGTTTGGAGCATCAGCCCCAGCATTTT.

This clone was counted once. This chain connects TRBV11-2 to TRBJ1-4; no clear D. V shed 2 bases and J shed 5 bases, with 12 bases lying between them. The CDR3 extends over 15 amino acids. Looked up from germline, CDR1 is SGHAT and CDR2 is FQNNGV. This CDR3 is CASSLTHDTNEKLFF. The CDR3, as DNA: TGTGCCAGCAGCTTAACGCACGACACCAATGAAAAACTGTTTTTT.

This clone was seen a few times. The CDR3, as DNA: TGTGCCAGCAGAGCTACTAGCGGGGGGGCTGATGAGCAGTTCTTC. It translates to CASRATSGGADEQFF. V and J are TRBV9 and TRBJ2-1, with 13 bases aligning to TRBD2. V lost 5 bases and J lost 8; bases outside the gene matches: 7. The CDR3 length is 15 residues. In germline, CDR1 is SGDLS, CDR2 YYNGEE.

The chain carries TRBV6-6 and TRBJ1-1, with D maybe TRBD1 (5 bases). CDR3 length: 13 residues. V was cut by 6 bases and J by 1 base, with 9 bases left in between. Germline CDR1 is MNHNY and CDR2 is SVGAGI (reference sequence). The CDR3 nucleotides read TGTGCCAGCAGCCGAGGACAGAACACTGAAGCTTTCTTT. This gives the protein CASSRGQNTEAFF.

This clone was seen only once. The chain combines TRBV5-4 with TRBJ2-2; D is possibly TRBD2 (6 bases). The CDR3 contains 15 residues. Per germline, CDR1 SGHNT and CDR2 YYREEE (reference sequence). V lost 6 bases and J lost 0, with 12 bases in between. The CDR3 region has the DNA TGTGCCAGCATAGGGGCGGGACCGAACACCGGGGAGCTGTTTTTT. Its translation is CASIGAGPNTGELFF.

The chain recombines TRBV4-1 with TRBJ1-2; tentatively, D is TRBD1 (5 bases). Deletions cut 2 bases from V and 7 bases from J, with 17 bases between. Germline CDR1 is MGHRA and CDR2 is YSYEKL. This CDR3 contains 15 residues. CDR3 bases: TGCGCCAGCAGCCAACCGTCCGGACACGTGGGTGGCTACACCTTC. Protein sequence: CASSQPSGHVGGYTF.

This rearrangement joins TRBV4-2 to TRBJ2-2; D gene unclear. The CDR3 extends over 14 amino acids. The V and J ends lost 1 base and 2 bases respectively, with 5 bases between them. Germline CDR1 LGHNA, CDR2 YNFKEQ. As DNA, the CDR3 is TGTGCCAGCAGCCAAGTCACTAACACCGGGGAGCTGTTTTTT. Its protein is CASSQVTNTGELFF.

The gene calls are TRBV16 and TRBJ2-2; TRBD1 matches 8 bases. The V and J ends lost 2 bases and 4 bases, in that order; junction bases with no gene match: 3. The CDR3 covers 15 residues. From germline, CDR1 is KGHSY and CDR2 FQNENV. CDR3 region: CASSQNRGTTGELFF. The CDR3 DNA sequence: TGTGCCAGCAGCCAAAACAGGGGGACCACCGGGGAGCTGTTTTTT.

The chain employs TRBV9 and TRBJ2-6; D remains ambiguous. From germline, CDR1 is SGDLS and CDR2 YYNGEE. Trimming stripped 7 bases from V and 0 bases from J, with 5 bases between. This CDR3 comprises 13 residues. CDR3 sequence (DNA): TGTGCCAGCCGGAGCTCTGGGGCCAACGTCCTGACTTTC. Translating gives CASRSSGANVLTF.

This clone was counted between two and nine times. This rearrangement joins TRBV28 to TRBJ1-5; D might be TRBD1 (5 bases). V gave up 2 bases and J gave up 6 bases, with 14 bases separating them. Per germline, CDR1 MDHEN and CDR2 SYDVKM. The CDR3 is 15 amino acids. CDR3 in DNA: TGTGCCAGCAGTTTACCCGGGAGGGGCTCTCAGCCCCAGCATTTT. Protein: CASSLPGRGSQPQHF.

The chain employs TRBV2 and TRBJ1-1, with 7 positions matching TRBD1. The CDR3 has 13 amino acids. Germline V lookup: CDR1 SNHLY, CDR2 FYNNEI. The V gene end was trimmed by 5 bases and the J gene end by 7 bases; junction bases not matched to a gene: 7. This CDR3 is CASSRGQPYEAFF. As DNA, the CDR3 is TGTGCCAGCAGTCGGGGACAGCCCTATGAAGCTTTCTTT.

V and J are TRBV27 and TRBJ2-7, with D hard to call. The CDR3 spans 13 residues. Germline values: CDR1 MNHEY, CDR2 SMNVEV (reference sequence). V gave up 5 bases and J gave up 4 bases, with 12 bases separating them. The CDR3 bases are TGTGCCAGCAGTCCCGGCGGAGTATACGAGCAGTACTTC. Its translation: CASSPGGVYEQYF.

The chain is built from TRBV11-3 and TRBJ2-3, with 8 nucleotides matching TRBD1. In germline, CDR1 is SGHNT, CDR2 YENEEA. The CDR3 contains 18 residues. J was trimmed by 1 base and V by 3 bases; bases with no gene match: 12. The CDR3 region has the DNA TGTGCCAGCAGCTTCTCCCAACCGACAGGGGCGCGCACAGATACGCAGTATTTT. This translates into CASSFSQPTGARTDTQYF. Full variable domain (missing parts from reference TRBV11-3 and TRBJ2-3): EAGVVQSPRYKIIEKKQPVAFWCNPISGHNTLYWYLQNLGQGPELLIRYENEEAVDDSQLPKDRFSAERLKGVDSTLKIQPAELGDSAVYLCASSFSQPTGARTDTQYFGPGTRLTVL.

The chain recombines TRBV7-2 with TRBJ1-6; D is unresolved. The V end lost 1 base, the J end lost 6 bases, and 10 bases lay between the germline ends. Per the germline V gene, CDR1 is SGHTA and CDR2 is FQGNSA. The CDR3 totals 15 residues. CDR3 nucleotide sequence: TGTGCCAGCAGCTTAGGGCGGACTCTTAATTCACCCCTCCACTTT. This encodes CASSLGRTLNSPLHF.

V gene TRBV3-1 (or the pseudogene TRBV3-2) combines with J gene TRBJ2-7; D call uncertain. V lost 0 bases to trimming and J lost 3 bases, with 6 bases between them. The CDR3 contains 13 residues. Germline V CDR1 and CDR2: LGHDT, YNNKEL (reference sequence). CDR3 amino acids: CASSQDKNYEQYF. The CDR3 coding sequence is TGTGCCAGCAGCCAAGATAAAAACTACGAGCAGTACTTC.

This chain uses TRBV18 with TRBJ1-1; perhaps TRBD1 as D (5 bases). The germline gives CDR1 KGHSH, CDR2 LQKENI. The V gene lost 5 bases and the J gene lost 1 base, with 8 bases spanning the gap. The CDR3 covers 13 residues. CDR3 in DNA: TGTGCCAGCTCATTCAGGGAGAACACTGAAGCTTTCTTT. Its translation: CASSFRENTEAFF.

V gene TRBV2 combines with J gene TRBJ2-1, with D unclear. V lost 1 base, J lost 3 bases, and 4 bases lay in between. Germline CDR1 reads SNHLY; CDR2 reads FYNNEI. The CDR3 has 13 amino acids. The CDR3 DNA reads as TGTGCCAGCAGTGAAGTCAGCTACAATGAGCAGTTCTTC. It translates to CASSEVSYNEQFF.

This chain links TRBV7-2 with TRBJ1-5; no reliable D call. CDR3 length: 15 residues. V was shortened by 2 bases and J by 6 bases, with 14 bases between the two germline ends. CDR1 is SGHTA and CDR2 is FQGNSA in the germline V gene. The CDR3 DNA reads TGTGCCAGCAGCTTAATGGGCGGGGAGACTCAGCCCCAGCATTTT. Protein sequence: CASSLMGGETQPQHF.

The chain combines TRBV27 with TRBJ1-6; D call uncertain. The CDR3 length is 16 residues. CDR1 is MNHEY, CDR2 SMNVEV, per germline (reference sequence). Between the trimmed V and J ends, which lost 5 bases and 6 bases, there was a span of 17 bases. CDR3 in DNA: TGTGCCAGCAGTCTTAAGGGAGGGTGGAGTAATTCACCCCTCCACTTT. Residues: CASSLKGGWSNSPLHF.

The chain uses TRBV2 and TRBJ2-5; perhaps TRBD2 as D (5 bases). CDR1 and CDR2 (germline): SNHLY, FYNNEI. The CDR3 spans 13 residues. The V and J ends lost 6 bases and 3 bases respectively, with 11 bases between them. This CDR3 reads CASSGNTEETQYF. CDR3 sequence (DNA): TGTGCCAGCAGCGGGAACACAGAAGAGACCCAGTACTTC.

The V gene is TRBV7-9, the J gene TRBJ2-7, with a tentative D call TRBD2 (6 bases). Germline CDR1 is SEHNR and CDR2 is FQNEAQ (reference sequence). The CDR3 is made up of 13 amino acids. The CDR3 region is CASSLGGSRGILV. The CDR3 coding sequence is TGTGCCAGCAGCTTAGGAGGCAGCCGGGGGATTTTGGTC.

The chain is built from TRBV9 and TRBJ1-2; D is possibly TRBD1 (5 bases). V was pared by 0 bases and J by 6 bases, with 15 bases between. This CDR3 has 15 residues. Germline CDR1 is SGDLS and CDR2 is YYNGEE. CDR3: CASSVELRPGDGYTF. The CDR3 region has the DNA TGTGCCAGCAGCGTAGAGCTACGCCCGGGGGATGGCTACACCTTC.

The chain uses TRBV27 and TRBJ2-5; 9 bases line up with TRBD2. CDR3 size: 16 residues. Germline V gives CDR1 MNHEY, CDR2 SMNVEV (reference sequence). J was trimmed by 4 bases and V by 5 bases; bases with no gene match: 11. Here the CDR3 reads CASSTRWGLAGETQYF. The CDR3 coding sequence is TGTGCCAGCAGTACGAGATGGGGACTAGCAGGAGAGACCCAGTACTTC.